Shown below are 20 T cell receptor beta chains from a single sample sequenced in a study of blood T cell repertoires in COVID-19. Method: immunoSEQ multiplex PCR; TCRdb's copy keeps in-frame clones and lacks some. Of 110,000 or so clones listed, around 74% are singletons. The specimen sequenced was peripheral blood. The receptors shown here come from a woman aged 65 to 85 with acute or convalescent COVID-19.

This clone was picked up a small number of times. The junction and the germline gene differ at one end; a read error may be behind it. V is TRBV30 and J is TRBJ1-2, with D possibly being TRBD1 (6 bases). Looked up from germline, CDR1 is GTSNPN and CDR2 is SVGIG (reference sequence). The CDR3 is 12 residues long. The CDR3 region has the DNA TGTGCCTGGAGGGAGGGGGGGCGGCGTCCCCAGTTC. Protein sequence: CAWREGGRRPQF.

CDR3 nucleotides: TGTGCCACCAGTGATACGACAGGGCACAATCAGCCCCAGCATTTT. Its protein is CATSDTTGHNQPQHF. This chain uses TRBV24-1 with TRBJ1-5, with TRBD1 identical over 7 bases. This CDR3 has 15 residues. The V and J ends lost 3 bases and 3 bases, in that order; junction bases with no gene match: 4. The V gene's germline CDR1 is KGHDR and CDR2 SFDVKD.

This clone was picked up one time. This chain links TRBV18 with TRBJ1-6; 8 nucleotides align to TRBD1. The CDR3 runs to 14 residues. Germline loops: CDR1 KGHSH, CDR2 LQKENI. The J segment lost 8 bases and the V segment lost 5 bases, leaving 5 bases of the junction unmatched. In nucleotides, the CDR3 is TGTGCCAGCTCAATCGACAGGGGAGATTCACCCCTCCACTTT. Translated: CASSIDRGDSPLHF. Variable domain in full (rest from reference TRBV18 and TRBJ1-6): NAGVMQNPRHLVRRRGQEARLRCSPMKGHSHVYWYRQLPEEGLKFMVYLQKENIIDESGMPKERFSAEFPKEGPSILRIQQVVRGDSAAYFCASSIDRGDSPLHFGNGTRLTVT.

This clone has at least ten counts. The junction differs from germline at one of its ends, possibly a read error. V and J are TRBV19 and TRBJ1-1, with TRBD1 identical over 7 bases. The CDR3 sequence is 11 residues long. Germline V gene data show CDR1 as LNHDA and CDR2 as SQIVND (reference sequence). CDR3 nucleotides: TGTGCCAGTAGTATAGGGGGACAGCCTTCATTT. Protein product: CASSIGGQPSF.

V usage is TRBV5-1 and J usage is TRBJ1-5; the D gene is possibly TRBD1 (5 bases). CDR3 length: 13 residues. V shed 2 bases and J shed 5 bases, with 8 bases lying between them. Germline-derived CDR1 and CDR2 are SGHRS and YFSETQ. The CDR3 DNA reads TGCGCCAGCAGCTTTACAGGCGATCAGCCCCAGCATTTT. Protein product: CASSFTGDQPQHF.

In its sample, this clone was seen a few times. V and J are TRBV27 and TRBJ1-2; possible D gene TRBD1, 6 bases. V shed 6 bases and J shed 0 bases, with 11 bases lying between them. This CDR3 region has 14 residues. CDR1 is MNHEY and CDR2 is SMNVEV in the germline V gene (reference sequence). CDR3 loop: CASSREGANYGYTF. In nucleotides, the CDR3 is TGTGCCAGCAGCCGAGAGGGGGCTAACTATGGCTACACCTTC.

This clone was recorded many times. The chain employs TRBV11-2 and TRBJ1-3; 8 bases map to TRBD1. V gave up 3 bases and J gave up 2 bases; unmatched junction bases: 3. This CDR3 comprises 15 residues. In germline, CDR1 is SGHAT, CDR2 FQNNGV. This CDR3 reads CASSLDRVTGNTIYF. CDR3 sequence (DNA): TGTGCCAGCAGCTTGGACAGGGTTACTGGAAACACCATATATTTT.

The chain links TRBV7-9 to TRBJ1-6; D call uncertain. Germline V gene sequence: CDR1 SEHNR, CDR2 FQNEAQ (reference sequence). The CDR3 runs 15 residues. Trimming took 3 bases from V and 10 from J, leaving 16 bases between them. CDR3 in DNA: TGTGCCAGCAGCTTGCTCGGGAACGAGGAGTCACCCCTCCACTTT. As protein: CASSLLGNEESPLHF. The full variable domain, its missing parts supplied by reference TRBV7-9 and TRBJ1-6, is DTGVSQNPRHKITKRGQNVTFRCDPISEHNRLYWYRQTLGQGPEFLTYFQNEAQLEKSRLLSDRFSAERPKGSFSTLEIQRTEQGDSAMYLCASSLLGNEESPLHFGNGTRLTVT.

The chain uses TRBV5-1 and TRBJ2-7, with 8 bases matching TRBD2. CDR1 is SGHRS and CDR2 is YFSETQ in the germline V gene. This CDR3 is 16 amino acids long. CDR3 DNA sequence: TGCCCCCGGTTTCGCCGTTGGGGGGGCCGGGGGGGGGAGCAGTACTTC. Its translation is CPRFRRWGGRGGEQYF.

The chain couples TRBV18 to TRBJ1-6; the D is unclear. The CDR3 runs 13 residues. The germline CDR1 and CDR2 sequences are KGHSH and LQKENI. Trimming removed 4 bases from V and 9 bases from J, with 10 bases in between. CDR3 residues: CASSRESGSPLHF. For the CDR3, the DNA is TGTGCCAGCTCACGTGAAAGCGGTTCACCCCTCCACTTT.

The chain uses TRBV27 and TRBJ2-5; D gene unclear. This CDR3 spans 14 amino acids. V shed 0 bases and J shed 4 bases, with 9 bases lying between them. The germline CDR1 and CDR2 sequences are MNHEY and SMNVEV (reference sequence). As DNA, the CDR3 is TGTGCCAGCAGTTTATCAGGCGAGCGAGAGACCCAGTACTTC. Protein sequence: CASSLSGERETQYF.

The chain uses TRBV3-1 (or the pseudogene TRBV3-2) and TRBJ1-1, with 10 bases aligning to TRBD1. The V gene end was trimmed by 1 base and the J gene end by 7 bases; junction bases not matched to a gene: 3. The germline CDR1 and CDR2 sequences are LGHDT and YNNKEL (reference sequence). This CDR3 spans 14 amino acids. In DNA, the CDR3 is TGTGCCAGCAGCCAAGGACAGGGGGCGGGTGAAGCTTTCTTT. Its translation: CASSQGQGAGEAFF.

The chain uses TRBV6-2 or TRBV6-3 and TRBJ2-1, with TRBD1 matching 9 bases. Trimming took 0 bases from V and 3 from J; bases not matched to a gene: 3. The CDR3 is 16 amino acids. In germline, CDR1 is MNHEY, CDR2 SVGEGT. The CDR3 here is CASSYSGTGIYNEQFF. CDR3 DNA: TGTGCCAGCAGTTACTCCGGGACAGGGATCTACAATGAGCAGTTCTTC.

This clone was detected a few times. The V and J genes are TRBV7-9 and TRBJ2-1, with D unclear. The V gene lost 5 bases and the J gene lost 9 bases, with 20 bases spanning the gap. This CDR3 comprises 15 residues. Germline V gene lookup returns CDR1 SEHNR and CDR2 FQNEAQ (reference sequence). The CDR3 DNA reads TGTGCCAGCAGCATAACGGGTATGAATTTGGTTGAGCAGTTCTTC. Translated: CASSITGMNLVEQFF. The full variable domain, rest sourced from reference TRBV7-9 and TRBJ2-1, is DTGVSQNPRHKITKRGQNVTFRCDPISEHNRLYWYRQTLGQGPEFLTYFQNEAQLEKSRLLSDRFSAERPKGSFSTLEIQRTEQGDSAMYLCASSITGMNLVEQFFGPGTRLTVL.

This clone was recorded a few times. V gene TRBV25-1 combines with J gene TRBJ1-5, with no clear D. Per the germline V gene, CDR1 is MGHDK and CDR2 is SYGVNS. V shed 2 bases and J shed 9 bases, with 14 bases lying between them. The CDR3 is 14 amino acids. CDR3 loop: CASSEAPLPGPQHF. The CDR3 DNA reads as TGTGCCAGCAGTGAAGCCCCCCTTCCAGGGCCCCAGCATTTT.

V usage is TRBV19 and J usage is TRBJ1-2; 7 bases line up with TRBD1. The J segment lost 6 bases and the V segment lost 4 bases, leaving 5 bases of the junction unmatched. CDR1 and CDR2 (germline): LNHDA, SQIVND (reference sequence). The CDR3 runs to 13 residues. The CDR3 DNA sequence: TGTGCCAGTAGTACCCGACAGGGTAATGGCTACACCTTC. This translates into CASSTRQGNGYTF. Together with reference TRBV19 and TRBJ1-2, the CDR3 gives the full variable domain: DGGITQSPKYLFRKEGQNVTLSCEQNLNHDAMYWYRQDPGQGLRLIYYSQIVNDFQKGDIAEGYSVSREKKESFPLTVTSAQKNPTAFYLCASSTRQGNGYTFGSGTRLTVV.

This clone was recorded a few times. V is TRBV2 and J is TRBJ2-7, with TRBD1 as a possible D gene (6 bases). This CDR3 is built from 14 residues. Trimming cost V 6 bases and J 4 bases, with 16 bases left between them. From germline, CDR1 is SNHLY and CDR2 FYNNEI. The CDR3 is CASRRRDKTYEQYF. Here the CDR3 DNA reads TGTGCCAGCAGGCGCCGGGACAAAACATACGAGCAGTACTTC.

This sequence joins TRBV25-1 and TRBJ1-2; D perhaps matches TRBD1 (6 bases). Trimming left V 8 bases short and J 8 bases short, with 18 bases between. The CDR3 is 13 residues long. Germline-derived CDR1 and CDR2 are MGHDK and SYGVNS. CDR3 bases: TGTGCCAGCGGCGGGGGCAGCGTGTGGGGCTACACCTTC. Its protein is CASGGGSVWGYTF.

This clone was picked up one time. V is TRBV7-2 and J is TRBJ2-3; 8 nucleotides align to TRBD2. V was pared by 4 bases and J by 6 bases, with 15 bases of the junction left unmatched. The CDR3 extends over 17 amino acids. Germline lookup yields CDR1 SGHTA and CDR2 FQGNSA. The DNA of the CDR3 is TGTGCCAGCAGCTCGATCGGGACTAGTAAAGTTGGCGATACGCAGTATTTT. Its protein is CASSSIGTSKVGDTQYF.

The chain employs TRBV19 and TRBJ2-1; perhaps TRBD2 as D (5 bases). The CDR3 has 15 amino acids. Germline CDR1 reads LNHDA; CDR2 reads SQIVND (reference sequence). V lost 1 base to trimming and J lost 7 bases, with 14 bases between them. CDR3: CASSIVSSTGNEQFF. CDR3 DNA: TGTGCCAGTAGTATAGTTTCTAGCACGGGGAATGAGCAGTTCTTC.